This TCR beta chain was recorded in a study of T-cell reconstitution after alpha-beta-depleted transplantation in children. Germline V CDR1 and CDR2: DFQATT, SNEGSKA (reference sequence). CDR3 length equals 14 residues. V lost 3 bases and J lost 1, with 7 bases in between. Construction of the TCRbeta library involved unique molecular identifiers. TCRdb analysed the PCR reads with MiXCR anew, one entry per CDR3 protein. The sample yields some 500,000 distinct CDR3 sequences, approximately 32% seen once. Sequencing used PBMCs from the stem cell graft donor, obtained from the stem cell graft. This TCR was sampled from a human donor who donated a stem cell graft to a child with aplastic anemia. V and J are TRBV20-1 and TRBJ2-6, with D unclear. For the CDR3, the DNA is TGCAGTGCTAGGCAGGCTTCTGGGGCCAACGTCCTGACTTTC. Translating it yields CSARQASGANVLTF.